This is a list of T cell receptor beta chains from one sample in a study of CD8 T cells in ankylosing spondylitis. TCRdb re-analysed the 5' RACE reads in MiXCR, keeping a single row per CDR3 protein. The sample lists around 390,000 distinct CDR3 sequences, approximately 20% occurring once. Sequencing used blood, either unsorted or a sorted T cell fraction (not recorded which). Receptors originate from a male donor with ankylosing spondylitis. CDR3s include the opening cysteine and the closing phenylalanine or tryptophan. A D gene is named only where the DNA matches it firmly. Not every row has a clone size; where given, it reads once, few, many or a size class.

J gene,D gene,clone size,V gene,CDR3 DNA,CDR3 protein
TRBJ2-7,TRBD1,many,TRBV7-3,TGTGCCAGCAGTCTTTTAGGGGGACAGGCCTTATACGAGCAGTACTTC,CASSLLGGQALYEQYF
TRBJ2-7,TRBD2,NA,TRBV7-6,TGTGCCAGCAGCTCAACCGGGACTACGGCAAACGAGCAGTACTTC,CASSSTGTTANEQYF
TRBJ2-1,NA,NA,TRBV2,TGTGCCAGCACAGGGAACTCAAGGAGCAATGAGCAGTTCTTC,CASTGNSRSNEQFF
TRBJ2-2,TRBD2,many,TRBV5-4,TGTGCCAGCAGCTTGGTCCGAGGCCTAGCGGGACGATGGGGGAGTACCGGGGAGCTGTTTTTT,CASSLVRGLAGRWGSTGELFF
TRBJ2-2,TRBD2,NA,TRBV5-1,TGCGCCAGCAACCTACTAGCGGGAGTGGACACCGGGGAGCTGTTTTTT,CASNLLAGVDTGELFF
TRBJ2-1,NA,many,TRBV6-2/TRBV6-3,TGTGCCAGCAGTTATAGCTACAATGAGCAGTTCTTC,CASSYSYNEQFF
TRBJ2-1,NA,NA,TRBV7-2,TGTGCCAGCAGCCAGCTCGGACAGATTCGACAGCAGTTCTTC,CASSQLGQIRQQFF
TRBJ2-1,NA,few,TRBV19,TGTGCCAGTTTTGGGCAGGGAGCCTACAATGAGCAGTTCTTC,CASFGQGAYNEQFF
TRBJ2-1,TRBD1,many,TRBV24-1,TGTGCCACCAGTGATCCGACAGGGTCGACCTACAATGAGCAGTTCTTC,CATSDPTGSTYNEQFF
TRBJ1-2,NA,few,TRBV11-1,TGTGCCAGCAGCGCAACGATCGAAAAGGTAATGAAGAAAGACTTGAACTATGGCTACACCTTC,CASSATIEKVMKKDLNYGYTF
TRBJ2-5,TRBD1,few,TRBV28,TGTGCCAGCAGTTTATGGGGGGGACAGGGAACCCAAGAGACCCAGTACTTC,CASSLWGGQGTQETQYF
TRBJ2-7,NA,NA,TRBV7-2,TGTGCCAGCAGCTTCCCCGGGGGGCCCTACGAGCAGTACTTC,CASSFPGGPYEQYF
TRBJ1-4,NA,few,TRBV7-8,TGTGCCAGCAGCTTGGGACCGCATAATGAAAAACTGTTTTTT,CASSLGPHNEKLFF
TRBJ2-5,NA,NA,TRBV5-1,TGCGCCAGCAGCTTGGGGGGACCCGGGAAAGAGACCCAGTACTTC,CASSLGGPGKETQYF
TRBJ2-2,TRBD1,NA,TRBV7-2,TGTGCCAGCGCAGGACAGGGGAACACCGGGGAGCTGTTTTTT,CASAGQGNTGELFF
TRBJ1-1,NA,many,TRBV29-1,TGCAGCGTGGGCAGGGCTACTGAAGCTTTCTTT,CSVGRATEAFF
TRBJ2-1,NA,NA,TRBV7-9,TGTGCCAGCAGTCCTCTACGGAGCTCCTACAATGAGCAGTTCTTC,CASSPLRSSYNEQFF
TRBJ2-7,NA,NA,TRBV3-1,TGTGCCAGCAGTCAAGAATTAGCGGCGTCCAACGAGCAGTACTTC,CASSQELAASNEQYF
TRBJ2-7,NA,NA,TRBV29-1,TGCAGCGTTGCCCCCGGAGATAAGTACGAGCAGTACTTC,CSVAPGDKYEQYF
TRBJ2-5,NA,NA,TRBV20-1,TGCAGTGCTAGAGATATGGAGACCCAGTACTTC,CSARDMETQYF
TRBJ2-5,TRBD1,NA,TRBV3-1,TGTGCCAGCAGCCAAGTACAGGGGGGAGAGACCCAGTACTTC,CASSQVQGGETQYF
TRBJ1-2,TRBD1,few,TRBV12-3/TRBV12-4,TGTGCCAGCACCTGGACAGGGGTCTCCCCTAACTATGGCTACACCTTC,CASTWTGVSPNYGYTF
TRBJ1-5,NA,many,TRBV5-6,TGTGCCAGCAGCTTTCAGGGGTCGAGCAATCAGCCCCAGCATTTT,CASSFQGSSNQPQHF
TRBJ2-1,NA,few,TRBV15,TGTGCCACCAGCAGAGGAGCGAAAACAGATTTTTACAATGAGCAGTTCTTC,CATSRGAKTDFYNEQFF